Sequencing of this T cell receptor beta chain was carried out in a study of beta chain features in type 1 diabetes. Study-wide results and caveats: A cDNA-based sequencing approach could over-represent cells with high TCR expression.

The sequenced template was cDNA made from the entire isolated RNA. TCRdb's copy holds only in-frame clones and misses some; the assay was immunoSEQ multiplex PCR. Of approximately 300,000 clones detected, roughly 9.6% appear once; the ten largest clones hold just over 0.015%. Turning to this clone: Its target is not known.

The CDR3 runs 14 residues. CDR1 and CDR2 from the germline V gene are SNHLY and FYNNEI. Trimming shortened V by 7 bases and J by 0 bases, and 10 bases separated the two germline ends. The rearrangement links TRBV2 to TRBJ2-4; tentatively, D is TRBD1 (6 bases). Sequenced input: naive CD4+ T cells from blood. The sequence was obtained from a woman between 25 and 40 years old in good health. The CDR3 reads CASKSGVAKNIQYF. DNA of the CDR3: TGTGCCAGCAAGTCAGGGGTAGCCAAAAACATTCAGTACTTC.